The 21 T cell receptor beta chains reported below all come from one sample, sequenced in a study of cytotoxic CD8 clonotypes in ibrutinib-treated CLL. The repertoire was sequenced with immunoSEQ multiplex PCR; TCRdb's copy has only in-frame clones and lacks some. The sample records about 130,000 clones, approximately 85% being singletons. The sample here was PBMCs, taken after 24 months of ibrutinib treatment. The receptors stem from a human donor with chronic lymphocytic leukemia.

This clone has more than one count but fewer than ten. Within the sample, other DNA sequences also encode this same CDR3. The CDR3 is CASRDRATYEQYF. The DNA of the CDR3 is TGTGCCAGCAGGGACAGGGCCACCTACGAGCAGTACTTC. The chain carries TRBV6-1 and TRBJ2-7, with 8 bases matching TRBD1. This CDR3 is built from 13 residues. Trimming cost V 6 bases and J 2 bases; bases outside gene matches: 3. CDR1 MNHNS and CDR2 SASEGT come from the germline V gene.

This sequence joins TRBV27 and TRBJ2-2; D may be TRBD1 (6 bases). There are 16 residues in the CDR3. Per germline, CDR1 MNHEY and CDR2 SMNVEV (reference sequence). With 6 bases removed from V and 5 bases from J, the gap between germline ends came to 19 bases. DNA for the CDR3: TGTGCCAGCAGCCTCATAACAGGGAAAGGGACCGGGGAGCTGTTTTTT. This codes for CASSLITGKGTGELFF.

The genes are TRBV5-8 and TRBJ2-1, with D unresolved. Germline-derived CDR1 and CDR2 are SGHTS and YDEGEE. The CDR3 totals 12 residues. Trimming stripped 2 bases from V and 6 bases from J, with 6 bases between. CDR3 in amino acids: CASSLVLNEQFF. The CDR3 bases are TGTGCCAGCAGCTTAGTCCTCAATGAGCAGTTCTTC. Drawing the rest from reference TRBV5-8 and TRBJ2-1, the complete variable domain is EAGVTQSPTHLIKTRGQQATLRCSPISGHTSVYWYQQALGLGLQFLLWYDEGEERNRGNFPPRFSGRQFPNYSSELNVNALELEDSALYLCASSLVLNEQFFGPGTRLTVL.

This chain joins TRBV29-1 and TRBJ2-2; 8 bases agree with TRBD2. The V segment lost 6 bases and the J segment 3 bases; nucleotides outside the gene matches: 6. The CDR3 contains 14 residues. The germline CDR1 and CDR2 sequences are SQVTM and ANQGSEA. Written as DNA, the CDR3 is TGCAGCGTCGCCGGGGGGGCGGACACCGGGGAGCTGTTTTTT. It is translated as CSVAGGADTGELFF.

The J gene is TRBJ2-1, the V gene TRBV5-3; possible D gene TRBD1, 5 bases. TRBV5-3 is sorted into the ORF group, with uncertain function. The CDR3 has 17 residues. With 2 bases removed from V and 9 bases from J, the gap between germline ends came to 24 bases. CDR3 residues: CARSFPERLSRQCEQFF. The CDR3 nucleotides read TGTGCCAGAAGCTTCCCGGAACGGCTGTCCAGACAGTGTGAGCAGTTCTTC.

V is TRBV7-2 and J is TRBJ2-3, with 9 bases aligning to TRBD2. Germline trimming cut 6 bases from V and 6 bases from J; bases unmatched to any gene: 19. The germline V gene encodes CDR1 SGHTA and CDR2 FQGNSA. CDR3 length equals 18 residues. The CDR3 DNA follows: TGTGCCAGCAGGCGGTCCCGGGGACTAGCCCCACTTGGGGATACGCAGTATTTT. Protein: CASRRSRGLAPLGDTQYF. Looking up the rest from reference TRBV7-2 and TRBJ2-3 gives the full variable domain: GAGVSQSPSNKVTEKGKDVELRCDPISGHTALYWYRQSLGQGLEFLIYFQGNSAPDKSGLPSDRFSAERTGGSVSTLTIQRTQQEDSAVYLCASRRSRGLAPLGDTQYFGPGTRLTVL.

The rearrangement links TRBV6-6 to TRBJ1-1; D is undetermined. The V and J ends lost 6 bases and 1 base respectively, with 15 bases between them. Germline V gene sequence: CDR1 MNHNY, CDR2 SVGAGI (reference sequence). This CDR3 contains 15 residues. The CDR3 DNA is TGTGCCAGCAGCCCTTCCGTCGGCACGAACACTGAAGCTTTCTTT. This sequence encodes CASSPSVGTNTEAFF.

The chain links TRBV7-8 to TRBJ2-4; tentative D call: TRBD2 (7 bases). Trimming cost V 5 bases and J 5 bases, with 13 bases left between them. The CDR3 runs to 14 residues. Per germline, CDR1 SGHVS and CDR2 FQNEAQ. CDR3 DNA: TGTGCCAGCAGCCCACTAGGGGGGGAAAACATTCAGTACTTC. This gives the protein CASSPLGGENIQYF.

The V gene is TRBV7-9, the J gene TRBJ1-1; D is ambiguous. This CDR3 is built from 14 residues. The V gene lost 1 base and the J gene lost 1 base, with 7 bases spanning the gap. Germline V gene sequence: CDR1 SEHNR, CDR2 FQNEAQ (reference sequence). CDR3 in amino acids: CASSLGQANTEAFF. The CDR3 DNA sequence: TGTGCCAGCAGCTTAGGGCAGGCGAACACTGAAGCTTTCTTT.

The V and J genes are TRBV21-1 and TRBJ2-7; the table's TRBD2 call for D was not verified on the DNA. TRBV21-1 is a documented pseudogene. The CDR3 is 14 amino acids. CDR3 protein: CASSKVGGSYEQYF. CDR3 DNA sequence: TGTGCCAGCAGCAAAGTTGGCGGCTCCTACGAGCAGTACTTC.

V is TRBV21-1 and J is TRBJ1-6. TRBV21-1 is recorded as a pseudogene. The length of the CDR3 is 13 residues. In DNA, the CDR3 is TGTGCCAGCCGGAGCTCCTATAATTCACCCCTCCACTTT. Protein product: CASRSSYNSPLHF.

Written as DNA, the CDR3 is TGTGCCAGCAGTGAAATCGGGGCTGCTGGCTACACCTTC. Its protein is CASSEIGAAGYTF. This chain connects TRBV6-1 to TRBJ1-2; D is perhaps TRBD1 (5 bases). CDR3 length equals 13 residues. V dropped 2 bases and J dropped 7 bases, with 11 bases sitting between them. Germline V CDR1 and CDR2: MNHNS, SASEGT.

The chain carries TRBV6-5 and TRBJ1-1; tentative D call: TRBD1 (5 bases). The CDR3 contains 15 residues. V shed 2 bases and J shed 3 bases, with 13 bases lying between them. The germline V gene has CDR1 MNHEY and CDR2 SVGAGI. This chain's CDR3 is CASSYGSRGHTEAFF. CDR3 nucleotide sequence: TGTGCCAGCAGTTACGGGAGTCGGGGCCACACTGAAGCTTTCTTT.

The chain employs TRBV20-1 and TRBJ2-7, with D possibly being TRBD2 (5 bases). Germline V CDR1 and CDR2: DFQATT, SNEGSKA (reference sequence). Deletions cut 5 bases from V and 2 bases from J, with 7 bases between. The CDR3 is 11 amino acids. The chain's CDR3 is CSAQRTYEQYF. DNA of the CDR3: TGCAGTGCTCAGCGGACCTACGAGCAGTACTTC.

The chain uses TRBV10-3 and TRBJ2-1; D assignment may be TRBD1 or TRBD2 (5 bases each). Trimming pared 2 bases from V and 8 bases from J, leaving 10 bases between. Looked up from germline, CDR1 is ENHRY and CDR2 is SYGVKD. The CDR3 is made up of 13 amino acids. CDR3 nucleotides: TGTGCCATCAGTGAGCCAGGGCGGGATGAGCAGTTCTTC. It yields the protein CAISEPGRDEQFF.

The gene calls are TRBV5-1 and TRBJ1-2; 9 positions match TRBD1. Looked up from germline, CDR1 is SGHRS and CDR2 is YFSETQ. V lost 0 bases, J lost 11 bases, and 11 bases stayed unmatched. The CDR3 totals 15 residues. The CDR3 nucleotides are TGCGCCAGCAGCTTGGGCCATGGACAGGGGACGTGGTACACCTTC. Its protein is CASSLGHGQGTWYTF.

The J gene is TRBJ2-3, the V gene TRBV28, with D perhaps TRBD1 (5 bases). V gave up 6 bases and J gave up 4 bases, with 14 bases separating them. The CDR3 runs to 14 residues. Germline V gene data show CDR1 as MDHEN and CDR2 as SYDVKM. CDR3 sequence reads: CASSPQQVADTQYF. CDR3 coding DNA: TGTGCCAGCAGCCCACAACAGGTGGCAGATACGCAGTATTTT.

V and J are TRBV7-2 and TRBJ1-2; D is undetermined. The CDR3 contains 13 residues. The germline V gene encodes CDR1 SGHTA and CDR2 FQGNSA. The germline V and J ends were trimmed by 5 bases and 0 bases, with 7 bases remaining between them. CDR3 sequence (DNA): TGTGCCAGCAGCCCTCAGTCTAACTATGGCTACACCTTC. It yields the protein CASSPQSNYGYTF.

This chain uses TRBV11-1 with TRBJ2-1, with a possible D match to TRBD1 (5 bases). The CDR3 extends over 15 amino acids. V lost 5 bases and J 9 bases, leaving 20 bases between the germline ends. Germline assignment: CDR1 SGHAT and CDR2 FQDESV (reference sequence). The CDR3 spells CASSTNYKGAGEQFF. The CDR3 DNA reads TGTGCCAGCAGCACCAATTATAAAGGGGCCGGTGAGCAGTTCTTC.

The chain has TRBV28 and TRBJ2-7, with 8 positions matching TRBD1. With V trimmed by 4 bases and J by 5 bases, 10 bases remained unmatched. This CDR3 region has 15 residues. Germline V gives CDR1 MDHEN, CDR2 SYDVKM. DNA of the CDR3: TGTGCCAGCAGTTCCCTTTCAGGGGGCGAGGACGAGCAGTACTTC. Residues: CASSSLSGGEDEQYF.

The rearrangement links TRBV7-2 to TRBJ2-2, with TRBD1 identical over 8 bases. V trimming: 3 bases; J trimming: 1 base; junction bases outside the gene matches: 1. In germline, CDR1 is SGHTA, CDR2 FQGNSA. This CDR3 contains 15 residues. In DNA form, the CDR3 reads TGTGCCAGCAGCTTCGGACAGGGGAACACCGGGGAGCTGTTTTTT. It is translated as CASSFGQGNTGELFF. The full variable domain, rest sourced from reference TRBV7-2 and TRBJ2-2, is GAGVSQSPSNKVTEKGKDVELRCDPISGHTALYWYRQSLGQGLEFLIYFQGNSAPDKSGLPSDRFSAERTGGSVSTLTIQRTQQEDSAVYLCASSFGQGNTGELFFGEGSRLTVL.